These T cell receptor beta chains were read from a single sample in a study of T cell responses to AZD1222 COVID-19 vaccine. Generated by immunoSEQ multiplex PCR, the TCRdb table keeps only in-frame clones and is missing some. Of about 120,000 clones listed, about 90% are singletons. The sequencing used peripheral blood, collected on day 0 of AZD1222 vaccination. All receptors come from an adult in good health. The CDR3 runs from the conserved cysteine through the conserved F or W. The D gene is left open where the match is weak. Not every row has a clone size; where given, it reads once, few, many or a size class.

J gene,clone size,D gene,V gene,CDR3 DNA,CDR3 protein
TRBJ1-2,.,TRBD1,TRBV7-9,TGTGCCAGCAGCCCGGGACAGGGGGCTCGGGGCTACACCTTC,CASSPGQGARGYTF
TRBJ1-1,once,.,TRBV28,TGTGCCAGCAGTTCCCCTGGACAGCTCGGGGAAGCTTTCTTT,CASSSPGQLGEAFF
TRBJ2-4,once,TRBD1,TRBV5-1,TGCGCCAGCAGCGAATTGGGACAGAACAAAAACATTCAGTACTTC,CASSELGQNKNIQYF
TRBJ2-1,.,.,TRBV5-1,TGCGCCAGCAGCTTGGACGGGGTCCCCTACAATGAGCAGTTCTTC,CASSLDGVPYNEQFF
TRBJ2-3,.,.,TRBV18,TGTGCCAGCTCATCCTTAGGGGGAACGTACACAGATACGCAGTATTTT,CASSSLGGTYTDTQYF
TRBJ1-1,.,.,TRBV6-2/TRBV6-3,TGTGCCAGCAGTTTGGGACGGGCAAGAGGCACTGAAGCTTTCTTT,CASSLGRARGTEAFF
TRBJ1-2,.,TRBD1,TRBV7-9,TGTGCCAGCAGCTCGTTAGGGACAGCTAACTATGGCTACACCTTC,CASSSLGTANYGYTF
TRBJ1-1,.,.,TRBV5-1,TGCGCCAGCACCCGGGGGGAGAACACTGAAGCTTTCTTT,CASTRGENTEAFF
TRBJ2-3,.,TRBD1,TRBV11-2,TGTGCCAGCAGATTGACAGGGGGCGAAATAAACACAGATACGCAGTATTTT,CASRLTGGEINTDTQYF
TRBJ1-4,.,TRBD1,TRBV19,TGTGCCAGTAGTATTGTGACAGGGGGTGAAAAACTGTTTTTT,CASSIVTGGEKLFF
TRBJ2-7,.,TRBD1,TRBV4-2,TGTGCCAGCAGCCAAGGGGACAGGGGACTCGTGGGGGAGCAGTACTTC,CASSQGDRGLVGEQYF
TRBJ1-4,.,TRBD1,TRBV6-6,TGTGCCAGCAGTTACTCTGCAGGGGGCGAGTGGGAAAAACTGTTTTTT,CASSYSAGGEWEKLFF
TRBJ1-2,.,.,TRBV10-3,TGTGCCATCAGAGCGGCGGCGGGGGAGGATGGCTACACCTTC,CAIRAAAGEDGYTF
TRBJ1-2,.,.,TRBV27,TGTGCCAGCAGTCCCACAGGAATCTATGGCTACACCTTC,CASSPTGIYGYTF
TRBJ2-7,.,.,TRBV9,TGTGCCAGCAGCCCCGGCCTCTCCTACGAGCAGTACTTC,CASSPGLSYEQYF
TRBJ1-1,.,.,TRBV19,TGTGCCAGTAGGAGGGGGGTGAACACTGAAGCTTTCTTT,CASRRGVNTEAFF
TRBJ2-4,.,.,TRBV27,TGTGCCAGCAGGACTCAGGGGGGGGACATTCAGTACTTC,CASRTQGGDIQYF
TRBJ1-4,.,TRBD1,TRBV7-6,TGTGCCAGCAGCCGACAGGGCAGCCTTAATGAAAAACTGTTTTTT,CASSRQGSLNEKLFF
TRBJ2-2,.,TRBD2,TRBV4-1,TGCGCCAGCCGGCGACTAGCGGGAGTAAAACTTGAGACCGGGGAGCTGTTTTTT,CASRRLAGVKLETGELFF
TRBJ2-4,.,.,TRBV5-4,TGTGCCAGCAGCTTGGATGCGGGTTTCGGAAACATTCAGTACTTC,CASSLDAGFGNIQYF
TRBJ2-7,.,.,TRBV30,TGTGCGTGGGGCCAAACCTACGAGCAGTACTTC,CAWGQTYEQYF
TRBJ2-2,.,.,TRBV6-6,TGTGCCAGCAGTTACTCGGTCAGGAGAAACACCGGGGAGCTGTTTTTT,CASSYSVRRNTGELFF
TRBJ2-2,.,.,TRBV12-3/TRBV12-4,TGTGCCAGCAGTTTGACCGGGGACGGGGAGCTGTTTTTT,CASSLTGDGELFF
TRBJ2-1,.,.,TRBV11-3,TGTGCCAGCAGCCCCCGGCCTTACAATGAGCAGTTCTTC,CASSPRPYNEQFF
TRBJ1-2,.,TRBD1,TRBV3-1/TRBV3-2,TGTGCCAGCAGCCGCGGACAGGGAAGAGGTGGCTACACCTTC,CASSRGQGRGGYTF
TRBJ1-5,.,.,TRBV19,TGTGCCAGTAGTATGGGACTTAGTAATCAGCCCCAGCATTTT,CASSMGLSNQPQHF
TRBJ2-7,.,TRBD2,TRBV6-2/TRBV6-3,TGTGCCAGCAGTTACCCACCCCAGCTAGCGGGGGGTCCCAGTCCTGGCGAGCAGTACTTC,CASSYPPQLAGGPSPGEQYF
TRBJ1-2,.,.,TRBV6-5,TGTGCCAGCACCCTTGCGGGGGGCAATGGCTACACCTTC,CASTLAGGNGYTF
TRBJ1-1,.,.,TRBV5-6,TGTGCCAGCAGACTAAACAGGGTCCCCACTGAAGCTTTCTTT,CASRLNRVPTEAFF
TRBJ2-5,.,.,TRBV11-2,TGTGCCAGCACCCAGGGGGCGGGAGGCCCGGAGACCCAGTACTTC,CASTQGAGGPETQYF
TRBJ2-5,.,.,TRBV3-1/TRBV3-2,TGTGCCAGCAGCCAAGATCGGGAGACCCAGTACTTC,CASSQDRETQYF
TRBJ2-5,.,TRBD2,TRBV2,TGTGCCAGCAGGGCAGGACTAGCGGGGTGGGGGGAGACCCAGTACTTC,CASRAGLAGWGETQYF
TRBJ1-6,once,TRBD1,TRBV11-3,TGTGCCAGCAGCTTCACAGGGGCTTTAGGTTCACCCCTCCACTTT,CASSFTGALGSPLHF
TRBJ1-2,.,TRBD1,TRBV3-1/TRBV3-2,TGTGCCAGCAGCCCGGGACAGATTTATGGCTACACCTTC,CASSPGQIYGYTF
TRBJ1-2,.,TRBD1,TRBV24-1,TGTGCCACCAGTGATAATGACAGGGGGATGACTAACTATGGCTACACCTTC,CATSDNDRGMTNYGYTF
TRBJ2-5,.,.,TRBV7-9,TGTGCCAGCAGGCCTACGGTGGAGGGCACGTACCAAGAGACCCAGTACTTC,CASRPTVEGTYQETQYF
TRBJ2-1,once,.,TRBV30,TGTGCCTGGAGTGTCTCCGCGACGGATTACAATGAGCAGTTCTTC,CAWSVSATDYNEQFF
TRBJ1-5,.,TRBD1,TRBV19,TGTGCCAGCCGAACAGGGGGGGATAATCAGCCCCAGCATTTT,CASRTGGDNQPQHF
TRBJ2-7,.,.,TRBV5-6,TGTGCCAGCAGCTTGGGGCAGGGGCGCTACGAGCAGTACTTC,CASSLGQGRYEQYF
TRBJ2-7,.,TRBD1,TRBV5-4,TGTGCCACCGGACGACAGGGGGCCGACGAGCAGTACTTC,CATGRQGADEQYF
TRBJ2-4,.,TRBD1,TRBV2,TGTGCCAGCAGTTCCCAGGGGGCGCAGGCCAAAAACATTCAGTACTTC,CASSSQGAQAKNIQYF
TRBJ2-1,.,.,TRBV6-5,TGTGCCAGCAGTTACCCAGAGGGTGAGCAGTTCTTC,CASSYPEGEQFF
TRBJ2-2,.,.,TRBV30,TGTGCCTGTAATCGCGCGAACACCGGGGAGCTGTTTTTT,CACNRANTGELFF
TRBJ1-5,once,.,TRBV6-5,TGTGCCAGCAGTTACGGACAGCTCAATCAGCCCCAGCATTTT,CASSYGQLNQPQHF
TRBJ1-3,.,.,TRBV4-3,TGCGCCAGCAGCCAAGATGCCCGATCTGGAAACACCATATATTTT,CASSQDARSGNTIYF
TRBJ2-7,.,.,TRBV19,TGTGCCAGTAGTATCTCGGGGGGCCCCCCCTACGAGCAGTACTTC,CASSISGGPPYEQYF
TRBJ1-4,.,.,TRBV5-4,TGTGCCAGCAGCTTGTCGTCCGGGGGCCAGGAAAAACTGTTTTTT,CASSLSSGGQEKLFF
TRBJ2-3,.,.,TRBV7-9,TGTGCCAGCAGCTTCGGACAGAACACAGATACGCAGTATTTT,CASSFGQNTDTQYF